This passage covers 10 T cell receptor beta chains from one sample sequenced in a study of CD8+ T cells in alopecia areata. RNA extraction and reverse transcription yielded cDNA as sequencing template. Only in-frame clones appear in the TCRdb table, and some are missing; sequencing was by immunoSEQ multiplex PCR. The sample carries around 130,000 clones, approximately 53% recorded once. This specimen was CD4+ T cells sorted from blood, taken at week 0. The receptors here all came from a human donor with alopecia areata.

This chain uses TRBV29-1 with TRBJ2-5, with 9 bases aligning to TRBD2. Per the germline V gene, CDR1 is SQVTM and CDR2 is ANQGSEA. The CDR3 has 12 amino acids. V gave up 7 bases and J gave up 5 bases; unmatched junction bases: 5. The CDR3 region has the DNA TGCAGCGCGCGGGGGGGCCTGGAGACCCAGTACTTC. It translates to CSARGGLETQYF.

This rearrangement joins TRBV4-1 to TRBJ2-5; D perhaps matches TRBD2 (6 bases). CDR3 length equals 17 residues. Germline V gene sequence: CDR1 MGHRA, CDR2 YSYEKL. Trimming took 1 base from V and 1 from J, leaving 16 bases between them. The CDR3 loop is CASSQVGGAILQETQYF. DNA of the CDR3: TGCGCCAGCAGCCAAGTTGGAGGGGCTATTCTCCAAGAGACCCAGTACTTC.

The rearrangement joins TRBV18 to TRBJ2-1; TRBD2 might be the D (7 bases). Between the trimmed V and J ends, which lost 2 bases and 4 bases, there was a span of 18 bases. Germline V gene data show CDR1 as KGHSH and CDR2 as LQKENI. CDR3 size: 17 residues. The DNA for the CDR3 is TGTGCCAGCTCACCAACCTCAGGGGACTACCTATACAATGAGCAGTTCTTC. This translates into CASSPTSGDYLYNEQFF.

This CDR3 is CASSDGSVYEQYF. CDR3 in DNA: TGTGCCAGCAGCGACGGGTCGGTCTACGAGCAGTACTTC. V usage is TRBV6-1 and J usage is TRBJ2-7; D unresolved. The V end lost 6 bases, the J end lost 3 bases, and 12 bases lay between the germline ends. There are 13 residues in the CDR3. Germline CDR1 is MNHNS and CDR2 is SASEGT.

This clone was picked up one time. DNA for the CDR3: TGTGCCAGCAGTTCGCCCGGGACAGGGGACACCAATGAGCAGTTCTTC. The encoded protein is CASSSPGTGDTNEQFF. The V and J genes are TRBV27 and TRBJ2-1; TRBD1 matches 10 bases. The CDR3 loop spans 16 amino acids. Looked up from germline, CDR1 is MNHEY and CDR2 is SMNVEV (reference sequence). V trimming: 4 bases; J trimming: 6 bases; junction bases outside the gene matches: 9.

V is TRBV4-2 and J is TRBJ2-2; either TRBD1 or TRBD2 may supply D (5 bases each). The CDR3 runs to 15 residues. The ends were cut back, 1 base at V and 6 bases at J, with 12 bases in the middle. The V gene's germline CDR1 is LGHNA and CDR2 YNFKEQ. The CDR3 DNA is TGTGCCAGCAGCCAAGGAGGGGAACCAGCCGGGGAGCTGTTTTTT. It encodes CASSQGGEPAGELFF.

V usage is TRBV6-5 and J usage is TRBJ2-5; D might be TRBD2 (6 bases). V gave up 6 bases and J gave up 1 base, with 12 bases separating them. This CDR3 contains 14 residues. CDR1 and CDR2 from the germline V gene are MNHEY and SVGAGI. Here the CDR3 reads CASRSGLPQETQYF. The DNA for the CDR3 is TGTGCCAGCAGATCTGGACTACCCCAAGAGACCCAGTACTTC.

This clone occurred a few times. This chain links TRBV14 with TRBJ1-4, with TRBD1 matching over 7 bases. V shed 0 bases and J 7 bases; nucleotides not matched to a gene: 11. CDR1 is SGHDN, CDR2 FVKESK, per germline. This CDR3 is built from 17 residues. The CDR3 protein is CASSQDRGGTAPEKLFF. Here the CDR3 DNA reads TGTGCCAGCAGCCAAGATCGAGGTGGGACAGCTCCTGAAAAACTGTTTTTT. The full variable domain, in which reference TRBV14 and TRBJ1-4 provide the parts outside the CDR3, is EAGVTQFPSHSVIEKGQTVTLRCDPISGHDNLYWYRRVMGKEIKFLLHFVKESKQDESGMPNNRFLAERTGGTYSTLKVQPAELEDSGVYFCASSQDRGGTAPEKLFFGSGTQLSVL.

V is TRBV6-5 and J is TRBJ2-5; a weak D match, TRBD2 (6 bases). Germline assignment: CDR1 MNHEY and CDR2 SVGAGI. The CDR3 is made up of 15 amino acids. The V end lost 5 bases, the J end lost 5 bases, and 18 bases lay between the germline ends. CDR3 residues: CASSLPGTRRETQYF. The CDR3 DNA is TGTGCCAGCAGTCTCCCGGGGACTCGGCGGGAGACCCAGTACTTC.

This sequence joins TRBV27 and TRBJ2-1; 11 positions match TRBD1. The V segment lost 5 bases and the J segment 3 bases; nucleotides outside the gene matches: 15. Looked up from germline, CDR1 is MNHEY and CDR2 is SMNVEV (reference sequence). This CDR3 contains 19 residues. CDR3 sequence reads: CASSPRRDRGKIFYNEQFF. CDR3 DNA sequence: TGTGCCAGCAGTCCTCGGCGGGACAGGGGGAAGATTTTCTACAATGAGCAGTTCTTC.